This T cell receptor (beta chain) was sequenced in a study of T cell repertoires in cytomegalovirus infection. Study as a whole: Well-studied HLA-B-restricted epitopes and recently identified HLA-C-restricted epitopes of CMV were both used in the study. Evidence of both CMV infection and a matching HLA type came from public TCR beta signatures. The study, taken as a whole, reports: There were carriers of CMV plus the relevant HLA, and cumulative public TCR beta family frequency identified them. Within the response measured ex vivo, HLA-C-restricted CMV-specific TCR beta clonotypes were dominant.

This clonotype was seen many times. The antigen is undetermined. TCRdb called the reads again in MiXCR, with one record for every CDR3 protein. The sample shows a few hundred thousand distinct CDR3 sequences, about 40% of them seen only once. The CDR3 has 16 residues. The junction had 7 bases not matched to a gene; V was cut back by 1 base and J by 3 bases. Germline lookup yields CDR1 SGHTA and CDR2 FQGNSA. The chain recombines TRBV7-2 with TRBJ1-1; 8 bases are a match to TRBD1. The TCR comes from a human donor in good health (CMV status not recorded). Some clones in this sample may be carry-over from other donors' samples. This sample comprised cultured PBMCs, obtained from culture after CMV antigen stimulation. The CDR3 coding sequence is TGTGCCAGCAGCTTAGATGACAGGGGTTGGGACACTGAAGCTTTCTTT. This codes for CASSLDDRGWDTEAFF.